Shown below are 5 T cell receptor beta chains from a single sample sequenced in a study of control samples from healthy donors and cancer patients. Using immunoSEQ multiplex PCR, the repertoire was profiled, and TCRdb retains in-frame clones only, with some absent. The sample includes over 100,000 clones, 92% seen only once; the top ten take less than 2.5%. Sequenced input: blood. The receptors were sampled from a woman in her forties or fifties in good health.

V and J are TRBV28 and TRBJ1-2, with D unclear. The CDR3 loop spans 13 amino acids. V dropped 1 base and J dropped 3 bases, with 6 bases sitting between them. Per the germline V gene, CDR1 is MDHEN and CDR2 is SYDVKM. CDR3 sequence (DNA): TGTGCCAGCAGTTTATTCTTATACTATGGCTACACCTTC. Translating gives CASSLFLYYGYTF.

The chain uses TRBV6-6 and TRBJ1-2; 8 bases are shared with TRBD1. Germline V lookup: CDR1 MNHNY, CDR2 SVGAGI (reference sequence). The CDR3 sequence is 14 residues long. V lost 7 bases, J lost 4 bases, and 8 bases stayed unmatched. CDR3 amino acids: CASIITGGSYGYTF. DNA of the CDR3: TGTGCCAGCATTATTACAGGGGGGAGCTATGGCTACACCTTC.

This rearrangement joins TRBV30 to TRBJ2-7; tentative D call: TRBD2 (6 bases). Germline V gene sequence: CDR1 GTSNPN, CDR2 SVGIG (reference sequence). With 3 bases removed from V and 0 bases from J, the gap between germline ends came to 15 bases. CDR3 length: 15 residues. CDR3 sequence reads: CAWREGRQSSYEQYF. In DNA form, the CDR3 reads TGTGCCTGGAGGGAGGGACGTCAAAGCTCCTACGAGCAGTACTTC.

The genes are TRBV24-1 and TRBJ1-5, with D possibly TRBD1 on 5 matching bases. The germline V gene encodes CDR1 KGHDR and CDR2 SFDVKD. V lost 2 bases and J 6 bases, leaving 19 bases between the germline ends. The CDR3 sequence is 17 residues long. CDR3 residues: CATSDSSPGPGGQPQHF. CDR3 in DNA: TGTGCCACCAGTGATTCATCGCCGGGCCCCGGGGGTCAGCCCCAGCATTTT.

The rearrangement uses TRBV30 and TRBJ1-1, with D possibly TRBD1 on 5 matching bases. Germline CDR1 GTSNPN, CDR2 SVGIG (reference sequence). Trimming stripped 4 bases from V and 7 bases from J, with 13 bases between. CDR3 length: 12 residues. The CDR3 protein is CAWNKGRNEAFF. CDR3 in DNA: TGTGCCTGGAATAAGGGGCGGAATGAAGCTTTCTTT.